Sequencing of this TCR beta chain was carried out in a study of blood T cell repertoires in COVID-19. Across the study: Samples taken during acute and convalescent COVID-19 were collected in the United States, Italy and Spain. From T cells, B-cell-depleted T cells, or PBMCs came the material, which was cDNA or gDNA.

As originally analysed: Reference gene primer amplification in the assay estimated nucleated cell counts. Method: immunoSEQ multiplex PCR; TCRdb's copy keeps in-frame clones and lacks some. That table furnishes V, J and clone size, whereas the DNA furnished D and trimming. The sample includes around 95,000 clones, over 75% of them seen just once. This clone was seen a single time. Unmatched junction bases numbered 4, after V lost 6 bases and J lost 0 bases. Germline loops: CDR1 LGHDT, CDR2 YNNKEL (reference sequence). The CDR3 contains 14 residues. The sequenced sample was peripheral blood. The sequence came from a human donor in a cohort sampled during active COVID-19. V gene TRBV3-1 (or the pseudogene TRBV3-2) combines with J gene TRBJ1-1, with 7 bases identical to TRBD1. The CDR3 here is CASSPGTVNTEAFF. DNA for the CDR3: TGTGCCAGCAGTCCCGGGACAGTGAACACTGAAGCTTTCTTT.